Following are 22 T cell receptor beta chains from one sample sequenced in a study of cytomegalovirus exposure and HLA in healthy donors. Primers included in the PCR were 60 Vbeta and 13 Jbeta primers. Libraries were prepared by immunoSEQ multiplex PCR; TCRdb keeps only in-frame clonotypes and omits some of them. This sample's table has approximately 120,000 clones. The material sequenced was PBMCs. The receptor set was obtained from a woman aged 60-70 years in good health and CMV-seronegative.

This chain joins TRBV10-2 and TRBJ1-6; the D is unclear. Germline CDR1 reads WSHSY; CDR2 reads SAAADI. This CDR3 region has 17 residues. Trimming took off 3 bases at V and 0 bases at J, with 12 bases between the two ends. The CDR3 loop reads CASSDSAGGSYNSPLHF. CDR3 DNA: TGCGCCAGCAGTGATAGCGCGGGAGGCTCCTATAATTCACCCCTCCACTTT.

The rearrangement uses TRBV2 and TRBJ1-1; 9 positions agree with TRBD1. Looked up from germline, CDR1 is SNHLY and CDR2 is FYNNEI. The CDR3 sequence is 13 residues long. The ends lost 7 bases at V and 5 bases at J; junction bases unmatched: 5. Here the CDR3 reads CASTADRGTEAFF. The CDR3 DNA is TGTGCCAGCACGGCGGACAGGGGAACTGAAGCTTTCTTT.

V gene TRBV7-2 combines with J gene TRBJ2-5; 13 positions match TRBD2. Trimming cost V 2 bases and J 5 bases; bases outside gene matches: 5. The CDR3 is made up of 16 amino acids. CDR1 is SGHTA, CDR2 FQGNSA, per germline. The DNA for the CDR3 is TGTGCCAGCAGCTTATGGGGACTAGCGGGGTCGGAGACCCAGTACTTC. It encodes CASSLWGLAGSETQYF.

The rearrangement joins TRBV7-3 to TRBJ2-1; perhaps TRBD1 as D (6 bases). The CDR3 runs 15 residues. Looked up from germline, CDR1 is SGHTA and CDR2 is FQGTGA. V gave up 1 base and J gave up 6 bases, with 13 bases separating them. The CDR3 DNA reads TGTGCCAGCAGCTTAAAGTCAGGGGAGACCAATGAGCAGTTCTTC. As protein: CASSLKSGETNEQFF.

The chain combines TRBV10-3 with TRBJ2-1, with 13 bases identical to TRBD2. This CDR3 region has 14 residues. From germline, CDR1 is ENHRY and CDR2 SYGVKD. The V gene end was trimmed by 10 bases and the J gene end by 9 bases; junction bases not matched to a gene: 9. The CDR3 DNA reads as TGTGCCAGTGGGGGGACTAGCGGGATGGGTGAGCAGTTCTTC. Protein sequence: CASGGTSGMGEQFF.

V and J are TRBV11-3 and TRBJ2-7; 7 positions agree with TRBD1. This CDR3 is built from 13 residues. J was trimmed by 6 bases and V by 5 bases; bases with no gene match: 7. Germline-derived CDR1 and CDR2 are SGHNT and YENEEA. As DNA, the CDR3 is TGTGCCAGCAGCAACCGGGACAGAGGCGAGCAGTACTTC. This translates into CASSNRDRGEQYF.

This CDR3 is CASRREGGSEQFF. The CDR3 DNA sequence: TGTGCCAGCAGGAGGGAGGGGGGCAGTGAGCAGTTCTTC. The chain is built from TRBV2 and TRBJ2-1; perhaps TRBD2 as D (7 bases). The length of the CDR3 is 13 residues. Germline CDR1 reads SNHLY; CDR2 reads FYNNEI. Trimming took 6 bases from V and 9 from J, leaving 15 bases between them.

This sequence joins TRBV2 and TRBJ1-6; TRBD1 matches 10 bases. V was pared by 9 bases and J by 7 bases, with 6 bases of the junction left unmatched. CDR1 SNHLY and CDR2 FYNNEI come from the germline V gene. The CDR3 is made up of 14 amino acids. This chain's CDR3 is CARGKGQGNSPLHF. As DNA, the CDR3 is TGTGCCAGAGGGAAGGGACAGGGGAATTCACCCCTCCACTTT.

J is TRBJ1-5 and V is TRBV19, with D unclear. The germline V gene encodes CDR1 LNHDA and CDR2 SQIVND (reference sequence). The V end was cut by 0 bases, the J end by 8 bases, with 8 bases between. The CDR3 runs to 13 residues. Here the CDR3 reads CASSIDRRKPQHF. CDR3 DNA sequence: TGTGCCAGTAGTATAGACAGGCGCAAGCCCCAGCATTTT.

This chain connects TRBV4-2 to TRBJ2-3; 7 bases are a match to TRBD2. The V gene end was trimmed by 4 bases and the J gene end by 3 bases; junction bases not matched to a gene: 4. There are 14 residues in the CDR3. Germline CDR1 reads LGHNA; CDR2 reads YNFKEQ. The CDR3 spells CASSRAGETDTQYF. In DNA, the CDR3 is TGTGCCAGCAGCCGGGCGGGAGAAACAGATACGCAGTATTTT.

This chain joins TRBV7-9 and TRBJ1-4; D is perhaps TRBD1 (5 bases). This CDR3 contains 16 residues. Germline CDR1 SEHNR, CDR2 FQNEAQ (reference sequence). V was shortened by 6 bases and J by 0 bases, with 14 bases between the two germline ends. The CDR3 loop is CASSLGAGSTNEKLFF. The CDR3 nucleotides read TGTGCCAGCAGTTTGGGTGCAGGGTCAACTAATGAAAAACTGTTTTTT.

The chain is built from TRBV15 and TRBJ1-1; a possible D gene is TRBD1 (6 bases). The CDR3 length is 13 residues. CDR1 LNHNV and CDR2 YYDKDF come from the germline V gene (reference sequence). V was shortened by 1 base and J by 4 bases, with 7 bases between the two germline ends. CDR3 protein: CATSRVGGTEAFF. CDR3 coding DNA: TGTGCCACCAGCAGAGTAGGGGGCACTGAAGCTTTCTTT. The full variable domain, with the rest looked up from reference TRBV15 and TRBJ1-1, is DAMVIQNPRYQVTQFGKPVTLSCSQTLNHNVMYWYQQKSSQAPKLLFHYYDKDFNNEADTPDNFQSRRPNTSFCFLDIRSPGLGDTAMYLCATSRVGGTEAFFGQGTRLTVV.

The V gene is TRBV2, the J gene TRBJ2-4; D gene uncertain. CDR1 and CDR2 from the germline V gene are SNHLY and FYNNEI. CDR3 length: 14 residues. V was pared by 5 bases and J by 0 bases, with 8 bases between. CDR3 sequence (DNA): TGTGCCAGCAGTTCCTACGTAGCCAAAAACATTCAGTACTTC. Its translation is CASSSYVAKNIQYF.

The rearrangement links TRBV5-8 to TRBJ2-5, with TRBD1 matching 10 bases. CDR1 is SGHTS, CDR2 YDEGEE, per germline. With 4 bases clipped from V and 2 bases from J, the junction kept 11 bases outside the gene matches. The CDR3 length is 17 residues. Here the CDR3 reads CASSHGRTGGGQETQYF. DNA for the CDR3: TGTGCCAGCAGCCACGGACGGACAGGGGGAGGTCAAGAGACCCAGTACTTC.

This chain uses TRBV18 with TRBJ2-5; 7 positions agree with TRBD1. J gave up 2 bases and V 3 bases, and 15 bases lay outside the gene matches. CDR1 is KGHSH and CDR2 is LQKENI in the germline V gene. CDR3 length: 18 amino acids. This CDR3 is CASSPRSIRGLKQETQYF. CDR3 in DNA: TGTGCCAGCTCACCCCGCAGTATCAGGGGGTTGAAACAAGAGACCCAGTACTTC. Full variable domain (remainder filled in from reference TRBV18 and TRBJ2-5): NAGVMQNPRHLVRRRGQEARLRCSPMKGHSHVYWYRQLPEEGLKFMVYLQKENIIDESGMPKERFSAEFPKEGPSILRIQQVVRGDSAAYFCASSPRSIRGLKQETQYFGPGTRLLVL.

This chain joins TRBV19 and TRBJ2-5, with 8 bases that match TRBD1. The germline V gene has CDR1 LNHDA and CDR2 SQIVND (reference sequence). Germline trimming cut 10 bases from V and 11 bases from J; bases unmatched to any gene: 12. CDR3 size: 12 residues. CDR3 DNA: TGTGCCACTAGGACAGGGCTGGAGGAGCAGTACTTC. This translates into CATRTGLEEQYF.

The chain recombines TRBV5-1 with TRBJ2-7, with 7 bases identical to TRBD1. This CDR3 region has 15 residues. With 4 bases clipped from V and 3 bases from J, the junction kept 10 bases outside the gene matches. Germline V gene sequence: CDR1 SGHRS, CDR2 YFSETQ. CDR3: CASSPVSGQSYEQYF. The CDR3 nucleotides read TGCGCCAGCAGCCCGGTTTCGGGACAGAGCTACGAGCAGTACTTC.

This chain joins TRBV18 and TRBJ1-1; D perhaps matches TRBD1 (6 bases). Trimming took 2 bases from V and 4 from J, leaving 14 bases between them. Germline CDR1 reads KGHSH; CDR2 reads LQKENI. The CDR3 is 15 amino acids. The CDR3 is CASSPITGSGTEAFF. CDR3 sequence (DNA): TGTGCCAGCTCACCAATAACAGGGAGCGGCACTGAAGCTTTCTTT.

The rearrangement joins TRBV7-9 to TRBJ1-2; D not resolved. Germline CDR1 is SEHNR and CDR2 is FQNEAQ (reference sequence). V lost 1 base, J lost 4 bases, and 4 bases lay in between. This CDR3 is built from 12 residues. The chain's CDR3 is CASSLDSYGYTF. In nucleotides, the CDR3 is TGTGCCAGCAGCTTAGACAGCTATGGCTACACCTTC.

The CDR3 DNA sequence: TGCAGCGTTGAAAGGGCAGGGAATGAGCAGTTCTTC. Amino acids: CSVERAGNEQFF. This chain joins TRBV29-1 and TRBJ2-1; possibly TRBD1 for D (5 bases). The CDR3 consists of 12 residues. V was shortened by 2 bases and J by 7 bases, with 9 bases between the two germline ends. The germline V gene encodes CDR1 SQVTM and CDR2 ANQGSEA.

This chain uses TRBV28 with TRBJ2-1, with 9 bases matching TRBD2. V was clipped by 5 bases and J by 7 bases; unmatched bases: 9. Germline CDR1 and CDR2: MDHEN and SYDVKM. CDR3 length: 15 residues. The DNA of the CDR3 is TGTGCCAGCAGTCTCTCGAGTAGCGGGAGAAATGAGCAGTTCTTC. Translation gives CASSLSSSGRNEQFF.

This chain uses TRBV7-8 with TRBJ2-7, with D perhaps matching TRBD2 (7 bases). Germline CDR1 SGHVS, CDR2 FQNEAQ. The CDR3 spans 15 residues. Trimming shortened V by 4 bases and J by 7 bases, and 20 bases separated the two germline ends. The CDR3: CASSSYGTTGGEQYF. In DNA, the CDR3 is TGTGCCAGCAGCTCGTACGGGACAACCGGGGGGGAGCAGTACTTC.